The sequence of this T cell receptor beta chain was determined in a study of blood T cell repertoires in COVID-19. On the study more broadly: The study drew acute and convalescent COVID-19 samples from the United States, Italy and Spain. The cDNA or gDNA used as material had been derived from T cells, B-cell-depleted T cells, or PBMCs.

Trimming took 4 bases from V and 4 from J, leaving 11 bases between them. This CDR3 has 14 amino acids. Germline-derived CDR1 and CDR2 are MGHRA and YSYEKL. Study processing details: Amplification from reference gene primers served as the basis for estimated nucleated cell counts. Some clones are missing from TCRdb's copy, which holds only in-frame ones; the method was immunoSEQ multiplex PCR. The V and J calls and the clone size are those of that table, but D and trimming were determined from the DNA. The repertoire holds about 220,000 clones, with 83% as singletons. This sequence joins TRBV4-1 and TRBJ1-5; no clear D. This sequence was found in a woman between 40 and 55 years old with active or convalescent COVID-19. Source material: peripheral blood. The CDR3 spells CASSLQAGNQPQHF. Written as DNA, the CDR3 is TGCGCCAGCAGCCTCCAGGCTGGGAATCAGCCCCAGCATTTT.